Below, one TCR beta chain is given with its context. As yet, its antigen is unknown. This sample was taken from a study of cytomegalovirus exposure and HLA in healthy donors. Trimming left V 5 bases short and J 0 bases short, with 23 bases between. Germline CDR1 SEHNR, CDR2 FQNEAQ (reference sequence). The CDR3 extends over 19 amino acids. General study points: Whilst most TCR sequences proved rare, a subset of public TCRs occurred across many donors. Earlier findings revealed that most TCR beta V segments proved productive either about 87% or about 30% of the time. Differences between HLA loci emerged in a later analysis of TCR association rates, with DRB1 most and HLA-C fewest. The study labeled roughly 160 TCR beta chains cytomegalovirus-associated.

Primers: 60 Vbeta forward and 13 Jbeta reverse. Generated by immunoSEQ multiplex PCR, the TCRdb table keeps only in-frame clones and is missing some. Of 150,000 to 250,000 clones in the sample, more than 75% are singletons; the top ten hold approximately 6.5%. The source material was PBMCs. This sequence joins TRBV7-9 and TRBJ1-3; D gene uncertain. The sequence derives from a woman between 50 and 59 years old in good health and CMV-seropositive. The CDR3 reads CASSPSREVPSSSGNTIYF. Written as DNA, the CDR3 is TGTGCCAGCAGCCCTAGCCGCGAGGTTCCCTCAAGCTCTGGAAACACCATATATTTT.